This T cell receptor beta chain stems from a study of identical twins. Details on this clonotype: Antigen: not known.

CDR3 length: 11 residues. With 11 bases removed from V and 15 bases from J, the gap between germline ends came to 20 bases. CDR1 and CDR2 (germline): ENHRY, SYGVKD. Study results and caveats: Findings depended on cross-sectional statistics rather than tracking the same donors. Out-of-frame sharing of TCR alpha in monozygotic twins was underestimated by models.

A universal primer binding site was introduced by template switching. The final cDNA contained unique molecular identifiers. One entry per CDR3 protein results from TCRdb running MiXCR on the 5' RACE reads. This table has hundreds of thousands of distinct CDR3 sequences, around 10% appearing once. The chain combines TRBV10-3 with TRBJ2-1; D might be TRBD1 (6 bases). The clonotype comes from a woman under 30 in good health. Sequenced input: memory (CD45RO+) T cells sorted from blood. The CDR3 DNA sequence: TGTGCCGTAGGCGAACGGGACATTCGGTTCTTC. Its translation: CAVGERDIRFF.